A single sample gave rise to the 25 T cell receptor beta chains below, sequenced in a study of T cells in Graves' hyperthyroidism and ophthalmopathy. Amplification of TCR beta CDR3 regions used RNA as the template. The HTBI set primed first-round TCR CDR3 RT-PCR. Each CDR3 protein is one row after TCRdb ran MiXCR on the multiplex PCR reads. The data show some 250,000 distinct CDR3 sequences, roughly 15% seen once. Sequenced material: blood. The receptors come from a woman between 50 and 59 years old with Graves' hyperthyroidism that later progressed to Graves' ophthalmopathy.

V usage is TRBV20-1 and J usage is TRBJ2-4, with unresolved D. Trimming removed 3 bases from V and 0 bases from J, with 12 bases in between. The CDR3 contains 15 residues. Germline CDR1 is DFQATT and CDR2 is SNEGSKA (reference sequence). The CDR3 region is CSASSQLLAKNIQYF. The DNA for the CDR3 is TGCAGTGCTAGTAGCCAGTTACTAGCCAAAAACATTCAGTACTTC.

This clonotype came up many times. The J gene is TRBJ2-7, the V gene TRBV20-1; D not resolved. V gave up 3 bases and J gave up 0 bases, with 15 bases separating them. This CDR3 has 15 amino acids. The germline V gene has CDR1 DFQATT and CDR2 SNEGSKA (reference sequence). CDR3 sequence (DNA): TGCAGTGCTAGGTCACCACCCTTCAGCTCCTACGAGCAGTACTTC. Protein product: CSARSPPFSSYEQYF.

This clonotype was picked up many times. The chain employs TRBV5-1 and TRBJ2-2; D is tentatively TRBD1 or TRBD2 (6 bases each). Trimming stripped 2 bases from V and 4 bases from J, with 9 bases between. The germline V gene has CDR1 SGHRS and CDR2 YFSETQ. The CDR3 is made up of 14 amino acids. The CDR3 DNA reads TGCGCCAGCAGCTTTGGGGGGCCCACCGGGGAGCTGTTTTTT. This codes for CASSFGGPTGELFF.

This clonotype was counted ten times or more. The chain couples TRBV5-1 to TRBJ2-7; 9 bases agree with TRBD1. V shed 6 bases, J shed 3 bases, and the junction held 13 bases outside the gene matches. Germline loops: CDR1 SGHRS, CDR2 YFSETQ. The CDR3 runs to 16 residues. CDR3 nucleotides: TGCGCCAGCACCCAACAGCCGGGACAGGGCCTCTACGAGCAGTACTTC. It yields the protein CASTQQPGQGLYEQYF.

As regards this clonotype: One end of the junction varies from germline; a read error may be responsible. The CDR3 here is CASSLGVGAGDTIYF. CDR3 DNA sequence: TGTGCCAGCAGCTTAGGCGTGGGCGCTGGAGACACCATATATTTT. The chain carries TRBV11-2 and TRBJ1-3; D is uncertain. CDR1 SGHAT and CDR2 FQNNGV come from the germline V gene. CDR3 size: 15 residues.

This clonotype showed up many times. The chain carries TRBV20-1 and TRBJ1-5; 9 bases agree with TRBD1. Germline assignment: CDR1 DFQATT and CDR2 SNEGSKA (reference sequence). V was clipped by 0 bases and J by 5 bases; unmatched bases: 5. The CDR3 consists of 15 residues. CDR3 in DNA: TGCAGTGCTAGAGATGTAGGACAGGGGTATCAGCCCCAGCATTTT. Protein sequence: CSARDVGQGYQPQHF.

This clonotype was counted ten times or more. This may be a read error, as it is one base from a much larger clone. V usage is TRBV3-1 and J usage is TRBJ1-1; the D gene is possibly TRBD1 (5 bases). V shed 0 bases and J shed 13 bases, with 15 bases lying between them. The CDR3 is made up of 13 amino acids. CDR1 is LGHDT and CDR2 is YNNKEL in the germline V gene (reference sequence). In DNA form, the CDR3 reads TGTGCCAGCAGCCAAGAGAGGCAGGGATGGGTTTTCTTT. It translates to CASSQERQGWVFF. Combining the CDR3 with reference TRBV3-1 and TRBJ1-1 gives the whole variable domain DTAVSQTPKYLVTQMGNDKSIKCEQNLGHDTMYWYKQDSKKFLKIMFSYNNKELIINETVPNRFSPKSPDKAHLNLHINSLELGDSAVYFCASSQERQGWVFFGQGTRLTVV.

This clonotype was seen repeatedly, ten times or more. The chain carries TRBV28 and TRBJ1-2; D unclear. Germline V gene data show CDR1 as MDHEN and CDR2 as SYDVKM. There are 12 residues in the CDR3. The V end was cut by 4 bases, the J end by 5 bases, with 8 bases between. CDR3 in amino acids: CASSSGVYGYTF. DNA of the CDR3: TGTGCCAGCAGTTCGGGCGTATATGGCTACACCTTC.

The rearrangement links TRBV6-2 or TRBV6-3 to TRBJ1-1; TRBD1 agrees at 8 bases. V lost 3 bases to trimming and J lost 1 base; unmatched junction nucleotides: 7. Per the germline V gene, CDR1 is MNHEY and CDR2 is SVGEGT. This CDR3 contains 16 residues. CDR3 in amino acids: CASSYPAGTGNTEAFF. The CDR3 DNA reads as TGTGCCAGCAGTTATCCCGCCGGGACAGGGAACACTGAAGCTTTCTTT.

As for this clonotype: Because the CDR3 is missing its conserved closing phenylalanine or tryptophan, this is likely a read error. This chain links TRBV20-1 with TRBJ1-1, with TRBD1 matching over 8 bases. The ends lost 5 bases at V and 0 bases at J; junction bases unmatched: 2. The CDR3 spans 13 residues. Germline CDR1 is DFQATT and CDR2 is SNEGSKA (reference sequence). CDR3 residues: CSASGGVNTEAFC. DNA for the CDR3: TGCAGTGCTTCAGGGGGCGTGAACACTGAAGCTTTCTGT.

CDR3 bases: TGTGCCACCAGCAGAGCCGACCGATTAGCGGGTCAAGAGACCCAGTACTTC. Amino acids: CATSRADRLAGQETQYF. V usage is TRBV15 and J usage is TRBJ2-5, with 7 bases lining up with TRBD2. Trimming took 1 base from V and 2 from J; bases not matched to a gene: 10. Germline V gene lookup returns CDR1 LNHNV and CDR2 YYDKDF (reference sequence). The CDR3 loop spans 17 amino acids.

This clonotype came up many times. V and J are TRBV18 and TRBJ2-1; D may correspond to TRBD1 or TRBD2 (5 bases each). The CDR3 consists of 16 residues. V lost 3 bases and J 9 bases, leaving 21 bases between the germline ends. Germline-derived CDR1 and CDR2 are KGHSH and LQKENI. The DNA of the CDR3 is TGTGCCAGCTCACCCACCGGACTTCCTACAGGTAGTGAGCAGTTCTTC. It encodes CASSPTGLPTGSEQFF.

This clonotype was seen repeatedly, ten times or more. The J gene is TRBJ2-3, the V gene TRBV6-1; D perhaps matches TRBD1 (6 bases). CDR3 length: 11 amino acids. Trimming cost V 8 bases and J 4 bases, with 7 bases left between them. Germline CDR1 and CDR2: MNHNS and SASEGT. CDR3 sequence: CASGQPDTQYF. CDR3 in DNA: TGTGCCAGCGGACAGCCAGATACGCAGTATTTT.

This clonotype showed up many times. The chain carries TRBV20-1 and TRBJ2-1, with D perhaps TRBD2 (5 bases). The V and J ends lost 0 bases and 5 bases respectively, with 14 bases between them. The CDR3 runs to 15 residues. Germline CDR1 DFQATT, CDR2 SNEGSKA (reference sequence). The DNA for the CDR3 is TGCAGTGCTAGAGATTTGCGCGGGCTCAACAATGAGCAGTTCTTC. Encoded protein: CSARDLRGLNNEQFF.

Many counts were recorded for this clonotype. V is TRBV11-2 and J is TRBJ2-1; 13 bases are shared with TRBD2. In germline, CDR1 is SGHAT, CDR2 FQNNGV. Trimming cost V 4 bases and J 0 bases; bases outside gene matches: 9. This CDR3 is built from 19 residues. The CDR3 DNA reads TGTGCCAGCAGCTCCCGGACTAGCGGGAGCACCCGCTCCTACAATGAGCAGTTCTTC. It yields the protein CASSSRTSGSTRSYNEQFF.

The CDR3 region has the DNA TGTGCCAGCGGGGGAACTGGGGCCAACGTCCTGACTTTC. It is translated as CASGGTGANVLTF. The chain links TRBV9 to TRBJ2-6; D may be TRBD1 or TRBD2 (5 bases each). The CDR3 contains 13 residues. V was trimmed by 7 bases and J by 2 bases, leaving 7 bases between them. Germline CDR1 and CDR2: SGDLS and YYNGEE.

This clonotype was seen repeatedly, ten times or more. V is TRBV7-8 and J is TRBJ2-1, with 8 bases fitting TRBD1. The germline gives CDR1 SGHVS, CDR2 FQNEAQ. Trimming removed 5 bases from V and 7 bases from J; junction bases left unmatched: 7. This CDR3 is 14 amino acids long. CDR3 in DNA: TGTGCCAGCAGCCTGGACAGGGCATGGAATGAGCAGTTCTTC. Amino acid sequence: CASSLDRAWNEQFF.

The DNA for the CDR3 is TGTGCCACCCAAAGGGGCTCCTACAATGAGCAGTTCTTC. This gives the protein CATQRGSYNEQFF. V is TRBV27 and J is TRBJ2-1; D might be TRBD1 (5 bases). V was cut by 10 bases and J by 0 bases, with 10 bases left in between. The CDR3 length is 13 residues. Germline V gives CDR1 MNHEY, CDR2 SMNVEV (reference sequence).

This clonotype has ten or more counts. This chain joins TRBV29-1 and TRBJ1-1; TRBD1 aligns across 7 bases. CDR1 and CDR2 (germline): SQVTM, ANQGSEA. J gave up 5 bases and V 6 bases, and 3 bases lay outside the gene matches. There are 11 residues in the CDR3. This CDR3 reads CSVQGGTEAFF. Here the CDR3 DNA reads TGCAGCGTCCAGGGGGGAACTGAAGCTTTCTTT.

This clonotype was counted only a few times. The chain carries TRBV7-8 and TRBJ2-7, with TRBD2 matching 11 bases. Germline V CDR1 and CDR2: SGHVS, FQNEAQ. This CDR3 is built from 15 residues. V dropped 5 bases and J dropped 2; count of bases not matched to a gene: 5. The CDR3 spells CASSHRTSGPYEQYF. The CDR3 nucleotides are TGTGCCAGCAGCCACCGGACTAGCGGGCCCTACGAGCAGTACTTC.

This clonotype was observed at least ten times. The chain recombines TRBV2 with TRBJ1-1, with 7 bases identical to TRBD1. The ends lost 6 bases at V and 1 base at J; junction bases unmatched: 2. The germline V gene encodes CDR1 SNHLY and CDR2 FYNNEI. The CDR3 has 13 amino acids. This CDR3 reads CASRGQANTEAFF. In DNA form, the CDR3 reads TGTGCCAGCAGAGGACAGGCGAACACTGAAGCTTTCTTT.

This clonotype was recorded many times. CDR3 sequence (DNA): TGTGCCAGCGCCGATCTAGGGACAACTGGGGAGACCCAGTACTTC. This translates into CASADLGTTGETQYF. The chain recombines TRBV7-6 with TRBJ2-5, with D possibly being TRBD1 (6 bases). The V end lost 8 bases, the J end lost 5 bases, and 21 bases lay between the germline ends. Germline V gene lookup returns CDR1 SGHVS and CDR2 FNYEAQ. The CDR3 totals 15 residues.

This clonotype was recorded many times. The chain links TRBV27 to TRBJ2-1, with D unclear. The CDR3 totals 12 residues. The V gene's germline CDR1 is MNHEY and CDR2 SMNVEV (reference sequence). V lost 2 bases to trimming and J lost 6 bases, with 5 bases between them. The CDR3: CASSLPTNEQFF. Here the CDR3 DNA reads TGTGCCAGCAGTTTACCCACCAATGAGCAGTTCTTC.

This clonotype has a count of ten or more. The V gene is TRBV14, the J gene TRBJ2-1, with D possibly matching TRBD2 (6 bases). Trimming removed 4 bases at V and 9 bases at J, with 16 bases between. CDR1 is SGHDN, CDR2 FVKESK, per germline. CDR3 size: 14 residues. The CDR3 DNA reads TGTGCCAGCAGCCCTCGAGGGAGAGCGGGTGAGCAGTTCTTC. This codes for CASSPRGRAGEQFF.

This clonotype has ten or more counts. The V call is TRBV28, the J call TRBJ2-7; D may be TRBD1 or TRBD2 (5 bases each). The CDR3 is 16 amino acids. The ends were cut back, 4 bases at V and 1 base at J, with 17 bases in the middle. The germline CDR1 and CDR2 sequences are MDHEN and SYDVKM. The CDR3 sequence is CASSSPARDGSYEQYF. CDR3 DNA sequence: TGTGCCAGCAGTTCTCCGGCTCGGGACGGATCCTACGAGCAGTACTTC.